This TCR beta chain was captured in a study of blood T cell repertoires in COVID-19. Seattle researchers signed up patients amid active infection and tracked them longitudinally. J was trimmed by 7 bases and V by 7 bases; bases with no gene match: 6. The CDR3 is 14 amino acids. Germline V gene lookup returns CDR1 SGHRS and CDR2 YFSETQ. The assay was immunoSEQ multiplex PCR, and TCRdb's table has in-frame clones only and misses some. Here the sample spans about 18,000 clones, roughly 82% being singletons. This chain connects TRBV5-1 to TRBJ1-6, with 9 bases fitting TRBD1. The sample consisted of peripheral blood. This TCR came from an older man with COVID-19, enrolled during active disease. This CDR3 is CASARTGENSPLHF. The CDR3 DNA reads TGCGCCAGCGCGCGGACAGGGGAAAATTCACCCCTCCACTTT.